These 10 T cell receptor beta chains were sequenced from one sample in a study of blood T cell repertoires in COVID-19. Some clones are missing from TCRdb's copy, which holds only in-frame ones; the method was immunoSEQ multiplex PCR. The data show about 230,000 clones, with roughly 83% seen just once and under 3% held by the top ten. The specimen was peripheral blood. The receptors shown here come from a woman in her seventies with active or convalescent COVID-19.

The chain employs TRBV28 and TRBJ2-3; D gene ambiguous. CDR3 length: 14 amino acids. CDR1 and CDR2 (germline): MDHEN, SYDVKM. The V gene lost 5 bases and the J gene lost 0 bases, with 9 bases spanning the gap. CDR3 in DNA: TGTGCCAGCAGTCGCGACTCTAGCACAGATACGCAGTATTTT. Translating gives CASSRDSSTDTQYF.

The chain carries TRBV28 and TRBJ1-1; D gene uncertain. Between the trimmed V and J ends, which lost 5 bases and 2 bases, there was a span of 9 bases. The CDR3 contains 13 residues. CDR1 is MDHEN, CDR2 SYDVKM, per germline. CDR3 coding DNA: TGTGCCAGCAGTAACGCAGGAAACACTGAAGCTTTCTTT. This codes for CASSNAGNTEAFF.

This chain uses TRBV11-2 with TRBJ1-4; D is undetermined. V lost 8 bases, J lost 5 bases, and 6 bases lay in between. The V gene's germline CDR1 is SGHAT and CDR2 FQNNGV. The CDR3 length is 11 residues. The CDR3 here is CASLGNEKLFF. The DNA for the CDR3 is TGTGCCAGCCTCGGGAATGAAAAACTGTTTTTT.

The V and J genes are TRBV9 and TRBJ2-2, with 13 positions matching TRBD2. The CDR3 is made up of 17 amino acids. The V and J ends lost 3 bases and 4 bases, in that order; junction bases with no gene match: 6. Germline V lookup: CDR1 SGDLS, CDR2 YYNGEE. CDR3 amino acids: CASSAGLAGYGTGELFF. The CDR3 region has the DNA TGTGCCAGCAGCGCGGGACTAGCGGGATATGGCACCGGGGAGCTGTTTTTT.

The chain is built from TRBV7-2 and TRBJ1-5; D remains unclear. Trimming shortened V by 1 base and J by 0 bases, and 10 bases separated the two germline ends. In germline, CDR1 is SGHTA, CDR2 FQGNSA. The CDR3 extends over 16 amino acids. CDR3 sequence (DNA): TGTGCCAGCAGCTTAGTATCCGGGAATAGCAATCAGCCCCAGCATTTT. This codes for CASSLVSGNSNQPQHF.

The genes are TRBV18 and TRBJ1-3, with D possibly TRBD1 on 5 matching bases. CDR3 length: 16 amino acids. In germline, CDR1 is KGHSH, CDR2 LQKENI. The V gene lost 2 bases and the J gene lost 0 bases, with 11 bases spanning the gap. CDR3 amino acids: CASSPREGSSGNTIYF. CDR3 in DNA: TGTGCCAGCTCACCAAGGGAGGGGAGCTCTGGAAACACCATATATTTT.

The chain couples TRBV5-1 to TRBJ2-5, with a tentative D call TRBD1 (6 bases). V dropped 0 bases and J dropped 7 bases, with 13 bases sitting between them. The CDR3 covers 14 residues. Germline V gene sequence: CDR1 SGHRS, CDR2 YFSETQ. The CDR3 sequence: CASSLDRVGATQYF. In DNA form, the CDR3 reads TGCGCCAGCAGCTTGGACAGGGTCGGTGCGACCCAGTACTTC. Using reference TRBV5-1 and TRBJ2-5 for the parts outside the CDR3, the full variable domain is KAGVTQTPRYLIKTRGQQVTLSCSPISGHRSVSWYQQTPGQGLQFLFEYFSETQRNKGNFPGRFSGRQFSNSRSEMNVSTLELGDSALYLCASSLDRVGATQYFGPGTRLLVL.

This clone has a handful of counts. V and J are TRBV7-9 and TRBJ1-2, with D tentatively TRBD1 (6 bases). The CDR3 is 14 amino acids. Germline V gives CDR1 SEHNR, CDR2 FQNEAQ (reference sequence). With 0 bases removed from V and 8 bases from J, the gap between germline ends came to 13 bases. The CDR3 protein is CASSLAQDSWGYTF. In DNA, the CDR3 is TGTGCCAGCAGCTTAGCGCAGGACAGCTGGGGCTACACCTTC.

This CDR3 reads CASSYSATEAFF. The DNA of the CDR3 is TGTGCCAGCAGCTACTCCGCGACTGAAGCTTTCTTT. The chain uses TRBV2 and TRBJ1-1; D uncertain. The CDR3 sequence is 12 residues long. Deletions cut 6 bases from V and 5 bases from J, with 10 bases between. Germline assignment: CDR1 SNHLY and CDR2 FYNNEI.

V gene TRBV10-3 combines with J gene TRBJ1-2, with 9 nucleotides matching TRBD1. Per the germline V gene, CDR1 is ENHRY and CDR2 is SYGVKD. V was clipped by 6 bases and J by 3 bases; unmatched bases: 14. This CDR3 comprises 17 residues. CDR3 in DNA: TGTGCCATCAGATTCCGGGACAGGGTCTCTGGAGACTATGGCTACACCTTC. Its protein product is CAIRFRDRVSGDYGYTF.